This T cell receptor (beta chain) was captured by sequencing in a study of blood T cell repertoires in COVID-19. Living in about two dozen US areas, the participants were between roughly 18 and 90 years of age. Cohort 3 recovered donors had two negative PCRs, clearance, or symptom resolution. TCRdb's copy holds only in-frame clones and misses some; the assay was immunoSEQ multiplex PCR. The table has 350,000 to 450,000 clones, nearly 90% seen once; the top ten hold 1.5% to 2%. V shed 6 bases and J 0 bases; nucleotides not matched to a gene: 13. Per the germline V gene, CDR1 is LGHNT and CDR2 is FRNRAP. The CDR3 loop spans 17 amino acids.

The chain has TRBV12-5 and TRBJ1-2, with 7 bases that match TRBD1. The sample taken for sequencing was PBMCs or T cells enriched from blood (not recorded which). The source is a woman aged 25 to 39 who had recovered from COVID-19. CDR3 in DNA: TGTGCTAGTGGCCCACACCACAGGGGACAATCTAACTATGGCTACACCTTC. It specifies CASGPHHRGQSNYGYTF.